Listed here are 20 T cell receptor beta chains from one sample, sequenced in a study of blood T cells in healthy people across ages. A sample-barcoded 5' primer and a J-beta primer mix were used in a second PCR of roughly 6 to 11 cycles. Each CDR3 protein gets one entry after TCRdb re-called the 5' RACE reads with MiXCR. The data hold approximately 1,700,000 distinct CDR3 sequences, with approximately 40% observed a single time. The sequenced material came from blood. These receptors all come from a human donor in good health.

The chain recombines TRBV20-1 with TRBJ1-2, with D tentatively TRBD1 (5 bases). Germline V CDR1 and CDR2: DFQATT, SNEGSKA (reference sequence). This CDR3 contains 14 residues. The germline V and J ends were trimmed by 1 base and 4 bases, with 13 bases remaining between them. The CDR3 sequence: CSARVVDSRYGYTF. Written as DNA, the CDR3 is TGCAGTGCTAGAGTCGTCGACAGCCGCTATGGCTACACCTTC.

The V call is TRBV11-2, the J call TRBJ2-4, with D possibly being TRBD2 (6 bases). The J call may be incorrect, as the DNA end agrees better with TRBJ2-7. Germline V gene sequence: CDR1 SGHAT, CDR2 FQNNGV. The CDR3 has 15 amino acids. The CDR3 DNA reads TGTGCCAGCAGCCCGGACCCTGGAGGGTGGAACGAGCAGTACTTC. Residues: CASSPDPGGWNEQYF.

V and J are TRBV6-6 and TRBJ2-1; 11 positions agree with TRBD2. V lost 6 bases to trimming and J lost 2 bases; unmatched junction nucleotides: 6. This CDR3 is built from 16 residues. From germline, CDR1 is MNHNY and CDR2 SVGAGI (reference sequence). CDR3 region: CASRGLAANTYNEQFF. In DNA, the CDR3 is TGTGCCAGCAGGGGACTAGCGGCGAACACCTACAATGAGCAGTTCTTC.

This clonotype turned up a few times. The chain has TRBV11-2 and TRBJ2-7, with TRBD1 as a possible D gene (6 bases). The germline V and J ends were trimmed by 2 bases and 3 bases, with 11 bases remaining between them. The CDR3 is 14 residues long. The V gene's germline CDR1 is SGHAT and CDR2 FQNNGV. This CDR3 reads CASSLSRTVYEQYF. Here the CDR3 DNA reads TGTGCCAGCAGCTTATCCCGGACAGTCTACGAGCAGTACTTC.

In its sample, this clonotype was seen a few times. This chain joins TRBV4-3 and TRBJ1-2; the D gene is possibly TRBD1 (5 bases). The CDR3 spans 16 residues. Germline V lookup: CDR1 LGHNA, CDR2 YSLEER. V shed 0 bases and J shed 2 bases, with 13 bases lying between them. The CDR3, as DNA: TGCGCCAGCAGCCAAGAACCCAGGGTTGTAAACTATGGCTACACCTTC. Its translation is CASSQEPRVVNYGYTF.

V is TRBV29-1 and J is TRBJ2-3; D possibly corresponds to TRBD2 (5 bases). Germline loops: CDR1 SQVTM, CDR2 ANQGSEA. This CDR3 has 16 amino acids. The V end lost 1 base, the J end lost 2 bases, and 16 bases lay between the germline ends. The CDR3 nucleotides are TGCAGCGTTGAAGCGAGACTATATTACCCCACAGATACGCAGTATTTT. It yields the protein CSVEARLYYPTDTQYF.

The chain uses TRBV27 and TRBJ1-1; D unresolved. Per germline, CDR1 MNHEY and CDR2 SMNVEV (reference sequence). This CDR3 spans 13 amino acids. V was shortened by 5 bases and J by 6 bases, with 13 bases between the two germline ends. The CDR3 protein is CASSVVFGAEAFF. The CDR3 DNA reads TGTGCCAGCAGTGTGGTTTTTGGGGCTGAAGCTTTCTTT.

The chain joins TRBV20-1 to TRBJ2-1; D gene unclear. This CDR3 is built from 11 residues. Trimming shortened V by 2 bases and J by 11 bases, and 10 bases separated the two germline ends. From germline, CDR1 is DFQATT and CDR2 SNEGSKA (reference sequence). CDR3 coding DNA: TGCAGTGCTAGAAGGGCCCGTCAGCAGTTCTTC. As protein: CSARRARQQFF.

The chain carries TRBV7-2 and TRBJ2-1, with D unclear. This CDR3 spans 16 amino acids. Germline CDR1 reads SGHTA; CDR2 reads FQGNSA. The V end lost 5 bases, the J end lost 3 bases, and 17 bases lay between the germline ends. The CDR3: CASSRASLQNYNEQFF. CDR3 coding DNA: TGTGCCAGCAGCCGAGCCTCGCTGCAGAACTACAATGAGCAGTTCTTC.

V is TRBV6-6 and J is TRBJ1-4; 8 bases are shared with TRBD1. Germline CDR1 is MNHNY and CDR2 is SVGAGI (reference sequence). V was pared by 6 bases and J by 12 bases, with 12 bases of the junction left unmatched. The CDR3 has 14 amino acids. CDR3 loop: CASSPGTGTGELFF. CDR3 in DNA: TGTGCCAGCAGCCCCGGGACAGGCACGGGGGAACTGTTTTTT.

This chain connects TRBV20-1 to TRBJ1-2; unclear D gene. CDR3 length equals 14 residues. Germline V gene sequence: CDR1 DFQATT, CDR2 SNEGSKA (reference sequence). V was clipped by 5 bases and J by 4 bases, with 17 bases between them. CDR3 amino acids: CSAPIISYFYGYTF. The CDR3 bases are TGCAGTGCTCCTATAATCAGCTACTTCTATGGCTACACCTTC.

Only a few counts were recorded for this clonotype. The V and J genes are TRBV12-3 or TRBV12-4 and TRBJ2-1; D is possibly TRBD1 or TRBD2 (5 bases each). Trimming shortened V by 3 bases and J by 6 bases, and 18 bases separated the two germline ends. The CDR3 totals 16 residues. CDR3 sequence reads: CASSFTAGDGTNEQFF. The CDR3 nucleotides read TGTGCCAGCAGTTTTACGGCCGGGGACGGGACCAATGAGCAGTTCTTC.

This clonotype was detected a few times. The chain uses TRBV12-3 or TRBV12-4 and TRBJ2-1; perhaps TRBD2 as D (6 bases). V was clipped by 3 bases and J by 7 bases, with 19 bases between them. The CDR3 length is 16 residues. This CDR3 is CASSFSGDRLGNEQFF. The CDR3 coding sequence is TGTGCCAGCAGTTTTTCGGGGGACCGACTTGGGAATGAGCAGTTCTTC.

This clonotype was detected only once. This chain uses TRBV7-3 with TRBJ2-7; TRBD1 agrees at 11 bases. The CDR3 is made up of 15 amino acids. The J segment lost 6 bases and the V segment lost 6 bases, leaving 10 bases of the junction unmatched. The V gene's germline CDR1 is SGHTA and CDR2 FQGTGA. CDR3 loop: CASSPPGQGVSEQYF. The DNA of the CDR3 is TGTGCCAGCAGTCCACCGGGACAGGGGGTTTCCGAGCAGTACTTC.

This clonotype appeared a few times. The chain recombines TRBV7-2 with TRBJ2-1; 11 bases agree with TRBD1. Germline loops: CDR1 SGHTA, CDR2 FQGNSA. This CDR3 comprises 14 residues. The junction had 6 bases not matched to a gene; V was cut back by 7 bases and J by 7 bases. This chain's CDR3 is CASNGQGAGNEQFF. As DNA, the CDR3 is TGTGCCAGCAACGGACAGGGGGCAGGGAATGAGCAGTTCTTC.

On this clonotype: The junction differs from germline at one of its ends, possibly a read error. The gene calls are TRBV2 and TRBJ2-3, with 15 positions matching TRBD2. CDR3 length: 15 amino acids. Germline CDR1 and CDR2: SNHLY and FYNNEI. The CDR3 loop is CASRGTSGGTGTQYF. CDR3 bases: TGTGCCAGCAGGGGGACTAGCGGGGGGACAGGTACGCAGTATTTT.

V is TRBV29-1 and J is TRBJ1-1, with D tentatively TRBD1 (6 bases). Germline assignment: CDR1 SQVTM and CDR2 ANQGSEA. CDR3 size: 13 residues. The V end was cut by 3 bases, the J end by 8 bases, with 16 bases between. The DNA for the CDR3 is TGCAGCGTTGAGAGCGGGGGGCGCCGAGAAGCTTTCTTT. Its protein product is CSVESGGRREAFF.

The J gene is TRBJ2-5, the V gene TRBV5-5; D may match TRBD1 or TRBD2 (5 bases each). Deletions cut 4 bases from V and 3 bases from J, with 19 bases between. This CDR3 contains 16 residues. The germline V gene has CDR1 SGHKS and CDR2 YYEKEE (reference sequence). The CDR3 here is CASSPSGGRDEETQYF. In DNA, the CDR3 is TGTGCCAGCAGCCCGAGCGGCGGCAGGGACGAAGAGACCCAGTACTTC.

Notes on this clonotype: A much larger clone lies a single base off, so this may be a read error. J is TRBJ2-7 and V is TRBV4-3; tentatively, D is TRBD1 (6 bases). The CDR3 covers 16 residues. Germline CDR1 reads LGHNA; CDR2 reads YSLEER. The CDR3 DNA sequence: TGCGCCAGCAGCCAAGACAAACGCCTGGGGGCCTACGAGCGGTACTTC. It codes for CASSQDKRLGAYERYF.

V usage is TRBV7-2 and J usage is TRBJ1-2; maybe TRBD1 (6 bases). Germline CDR1 reads SGHTA; CDR2 reads FQGNSA. The CDR3 is 15 residues long. The germline V and J ends were trimmed by 5 bases and 8 bases, with 21 bases remaining between them. The CDR3 protein is CASSRGQGLPGGYTF. Written as DNA, the CDR3 is TGTGCCAGCAGCCGGGGGCAGGGCCTTCCCGGGGGCTACACCTTC.